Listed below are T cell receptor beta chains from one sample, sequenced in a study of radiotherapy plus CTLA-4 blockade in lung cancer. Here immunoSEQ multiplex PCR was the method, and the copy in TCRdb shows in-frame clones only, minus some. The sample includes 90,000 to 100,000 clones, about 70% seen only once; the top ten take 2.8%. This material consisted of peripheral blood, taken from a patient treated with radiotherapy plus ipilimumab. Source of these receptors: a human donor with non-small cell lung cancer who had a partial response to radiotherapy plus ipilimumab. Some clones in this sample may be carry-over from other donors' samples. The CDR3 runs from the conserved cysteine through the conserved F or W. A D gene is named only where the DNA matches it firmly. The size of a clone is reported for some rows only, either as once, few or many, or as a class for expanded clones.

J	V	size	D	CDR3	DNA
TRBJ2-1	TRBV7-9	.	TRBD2	CASRLLAGSGDEQFF	TGTGCCAGCAGATTACTAGCGGGAAGCGGGGATGAGCAGTTCTTC
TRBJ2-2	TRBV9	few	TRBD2	CASSVAADGRARDTGELFF	TGTGCCAGCAGCGTAGCTGCCGACGGGAGGGCCCGAGACACCGGGGAGCTGTTTTTT
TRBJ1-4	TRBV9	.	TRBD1	CASSERGTEVNEKLFF	TGTGCCAGCAGCGAGAGGGGGACAGAGGTGAATGAAAAACTGTTTTTT
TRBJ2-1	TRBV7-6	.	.	CASTNGGEQFF	TGTGCCAGCACCAATGGGGGGGAGCAGTTCTTC
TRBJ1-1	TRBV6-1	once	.	CASSEGDGEAQAFF	TGTGCCAGCAGTGAGGGCGACGGGGAGGCTCAAGCTTTCTTT
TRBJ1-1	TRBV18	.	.	CASSPPGTGRVGAFF	TGTGCCAGCTCACCACCAGGCACAGGGAGAGTAGGAGCTTTCTTT
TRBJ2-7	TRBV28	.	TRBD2	CASSLSGSRSYEQYF	TGTGCCAGCAGCCTAAGCGGGAGTCGCTCCTACGAGCAGTACTTC
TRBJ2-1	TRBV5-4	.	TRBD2	CASSLVTSGYNEQFF	TGTGCCAGCAGCTTGGTGACTAGCGGCTACAATGAGCAGTTCTTC
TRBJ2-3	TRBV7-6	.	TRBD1	CASSVTGGTSTDTQYF	TGTGCCAGCAGCGTAACAGGGGGCACTAGCACAGATACGCAGTATTTT
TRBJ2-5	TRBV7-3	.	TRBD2	CASSSDSGSKTQYF	TGTGCCAGCAGCTCCGATAGCGGGAGTAAGACCCAGTACTTC
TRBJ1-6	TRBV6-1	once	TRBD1	CASGRDRGNSPLHF	TGTGCCAGCGGCCGGGACAGGGGGAATTCACCCCTCCACTTT
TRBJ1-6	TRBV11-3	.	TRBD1	CASSLGQGSPLHF	TGTGCCAGCAGCCTGGGACAGGGGTCACCCCTCCACTTT
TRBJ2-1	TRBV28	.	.	CASRRYNEQFF	TGTGCCAGCAGACGGTACAATGAGCAGTTCTTC
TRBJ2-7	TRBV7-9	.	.	CASSLDSGSVSEQYF	TGTGCCAGCAGCTTAGATTCGGGATCGGTCTCCGAGCAGTACTTC
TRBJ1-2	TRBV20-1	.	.	CSPVHGYGYTF	TGCAGCCCGGTGCATGGCTATGGCTACACCTTC
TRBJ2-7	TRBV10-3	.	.	CAISDEAGTSYEQYF	TGTGCCATCAGTGACGAGGCAGGGACATCCTACGAGCAGTACTTC
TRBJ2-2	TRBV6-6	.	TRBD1	CASLDRGRDTGELFF	TGTGCCAGTTTAGACAGGGGACGCGACACCGGGGAGCTGTTTTTT
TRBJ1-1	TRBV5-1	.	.	CASSSVLNTEAFF	TGCGCCAGCAGCTCCGTTTTGAACACCGAAGCTTTCTTT
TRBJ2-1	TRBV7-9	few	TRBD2	CASSLVGWGGGEQFF	TGTGCCAGCAGCTTAGTTGGTTGGGGGGGTGGGGAGCAGTTCTTC
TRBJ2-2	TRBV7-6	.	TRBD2	CASSLEPGLAGGPTGELFF	TGTGCCAGCAGCTTAGAGCCGGGACTAGCGGGAGGGCCAACCGGGGAGCTGTTTTTT
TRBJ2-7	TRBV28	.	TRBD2	CASSQRLAKLSYEQYF	TGTGCCAGTTCCCAAAGACTAGCCAAACTCAGCTACGAGCAGTACTTC
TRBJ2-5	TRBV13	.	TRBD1	CASSHRGEETQYF	TGTGCCAGCAGCCACAGGGGCGAAGAGACCCAGTACTTC
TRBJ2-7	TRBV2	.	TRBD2	CASRSGLAGPAGEQYF	TGTGCCAGCAGGTCGGGACTAGCGGGACCGGCGGGCGAGCAGTACTTC
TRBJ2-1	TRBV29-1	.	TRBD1	CSVEWGQGNEQFF	TGCAGCGTTGAATGGGGACAGGGCAATGAGCAGTTCTTC